The 5 T cell receptor beta chains in this list originate from one sample, sequenced in a study of blood T cell repertoires in COVID-19. TCRdb's copy holds only in-frame clones and misses some; the assay was immunoSEQ multiplex PCR. Of 150,000 to 200,000 clones listed, around 80% were seen once; the top ten hold 2.5% to 3%. The source material was peripheral blood. The receptor set was obtained from a woman older than 75 with active or convalescent COVID-19.

V and J are TRBV6-1 and TRBJ2-3; 7 positions agree with TRBD2. Trimming cost V 1 base and J 0 bases; bases outside gene matches: 4. This CDR3 has 16 residues. The germline V gene has CDR1 MNHNS and CDR2 SASEGT. CDR3 residues: CASSEVEGGSTDTQYF. Here the CDR3 DNA reads TGTGCCAGCAGTGAAGTGGAGGGAGGGAGCACAGATACGCAGTATTTT.

This chain joins TRBV6-6 and TRBJ2-3; TRBD2 matches 9 bases. The junction had 11 bases not matched to a gene; V was cut back by 8 bases and J by 14 bases. The CDR3 runs 12 residues. Germline assignment: CDR1 MNHNY and CDR2 SVGAGI (reference sequence). In DNA form, the CDR3 reads TGTGCCAGCGATACCGGGACTAGCATAGGGTATTTT. Protein product: CASDTGTSIGYF.

The J gene is TRBJ2-1, the V gene TRBV7-2; 10 bases line up with TRBD2. The length of the CDR3 is 13 residues. The V gene end was trimmed by 10 bases and the J gene end by 4 bases; junction bases not matched to a gene: 4. CDR1 and CDR2 (germline): SGHTA, FQGNSA. The CDR3 sequence: CATGTSAYNEQFF. In nucleotides, the CDR3 is TGTGCCACGGGGACTAGCGCATACAATGAGCAGTTCTTC.

The J gene is TRBJ1-5, the V gene TRBV24-1; no firm D call. CDR3 length: 13 residues. Germline-derived CDR1 and CDR2 are KGHDR and SFDVKD. The V gene lost 3 bases and the J gene lost 4 bases, with 6 bases spanning the gap. The CDR3 sequence: CATSDATNQPQHF. The CDR3 DNA sequence: TGTGCCACCAGTGATGCGACAAATCAGCCCCAGCATTTT.

The rearrangement joins TRBV30 to TRBJ1-1, with D unresolved. The CDR3 spans 13 residues. Germline CDR1 and CDR2: GTSNPN and SVGIG (reference sequence). Trimming cost V 2 bases and J 1 base, with 8 bases left between them. In DNA form, the CDR3 reads TGTGCCTGGAGTCCTTCGGGGAACACTGAAGCTTTCTTT. Protein product: CAWSPSGNTEAFF. The whole variable domain, filled in from reference TRBV30 and TRBJ1-1, reads SQTIHQWPATLVQPVGSPLSLECTVEGTSNPNLYWYRQAAGRGLQLLFYSVGIGQISSEVPQNLSASRPQDRQFILSSKKLLLSDSGFYLCAWSPSGNTEAFFGQGTRLTVV.